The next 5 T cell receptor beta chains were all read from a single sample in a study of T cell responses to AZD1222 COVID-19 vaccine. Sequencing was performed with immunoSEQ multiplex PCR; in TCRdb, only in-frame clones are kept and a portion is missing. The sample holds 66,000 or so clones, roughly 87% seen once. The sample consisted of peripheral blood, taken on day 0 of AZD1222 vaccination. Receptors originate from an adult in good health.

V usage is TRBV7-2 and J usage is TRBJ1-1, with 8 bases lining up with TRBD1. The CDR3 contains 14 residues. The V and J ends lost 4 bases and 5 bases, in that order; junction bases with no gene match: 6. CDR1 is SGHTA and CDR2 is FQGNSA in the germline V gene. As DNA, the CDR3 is TGTGCCAGCAGCTACCAGGGGGCGCGTACTGAAGCTTTCTTT. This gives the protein CASSYQGARTEAFF. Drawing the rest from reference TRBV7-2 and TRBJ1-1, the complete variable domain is GAGVSQSPSNKVTEKGKDVELRCDPISGHTALYWYRQSLGQGLEFLIYFQGNSAPDKSGLPSDRFSAERTGGSVSTLTIQRTQQEDSAVYLCASSYQGARTEAFFGQGTRLTVV.

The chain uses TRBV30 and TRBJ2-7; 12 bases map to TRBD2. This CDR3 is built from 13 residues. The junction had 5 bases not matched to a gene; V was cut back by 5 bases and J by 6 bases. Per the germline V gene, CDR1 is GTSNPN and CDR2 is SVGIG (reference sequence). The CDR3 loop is CAWALAGGGEQYF. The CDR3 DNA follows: TGTGCCTGGGCCCTAGCGGGAGGGGGCGAGCAGTACTTC. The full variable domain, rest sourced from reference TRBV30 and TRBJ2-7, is SQTIHQWPATLVQPVGSPLSLECTVEGTSNPNLYWYRQAAGRGLQLLFYSVGIGQISSEVPQNLSASRPQDRQFILSSKKLLLSDSGFYLCAWALAGGGEQYFGPGTRLTVT.

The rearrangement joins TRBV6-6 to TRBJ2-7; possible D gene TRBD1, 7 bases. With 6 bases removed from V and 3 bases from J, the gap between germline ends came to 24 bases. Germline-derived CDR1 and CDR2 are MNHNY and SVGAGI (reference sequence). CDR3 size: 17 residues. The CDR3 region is CASRRLRETGRLYEQYF. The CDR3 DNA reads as TGTGCCAGCAGACGACTTAGGGAGACAGGGAGGCTCTACGAGCAGTACTTC.

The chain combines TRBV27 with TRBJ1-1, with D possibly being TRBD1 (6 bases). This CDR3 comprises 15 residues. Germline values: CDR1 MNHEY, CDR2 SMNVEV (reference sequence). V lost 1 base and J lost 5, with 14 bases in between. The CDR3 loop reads CASSLYQGGGTEAFF. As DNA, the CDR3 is TGTGCCAGCAGTTTATACCAGGGAGGGGGGACTGAAGCTTTCTTT.

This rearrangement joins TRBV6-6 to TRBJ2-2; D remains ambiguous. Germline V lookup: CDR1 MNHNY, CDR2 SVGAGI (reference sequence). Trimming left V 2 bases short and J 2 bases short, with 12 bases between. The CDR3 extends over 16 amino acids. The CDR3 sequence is CASSYPARTNTGELFF. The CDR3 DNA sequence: TGTGCCAGCAGTTACCCGGCCAGGACCAACACCGGGGAGCTGTTTTTT.